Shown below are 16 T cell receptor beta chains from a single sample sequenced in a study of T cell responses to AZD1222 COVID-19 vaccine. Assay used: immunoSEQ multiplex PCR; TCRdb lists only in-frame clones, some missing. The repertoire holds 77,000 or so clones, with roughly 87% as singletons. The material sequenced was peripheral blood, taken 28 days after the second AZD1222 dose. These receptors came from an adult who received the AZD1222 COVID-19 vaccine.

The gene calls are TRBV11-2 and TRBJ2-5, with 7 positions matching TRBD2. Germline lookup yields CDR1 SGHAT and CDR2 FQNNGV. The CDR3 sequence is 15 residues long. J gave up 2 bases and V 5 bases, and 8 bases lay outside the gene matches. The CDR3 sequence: CASSPGGVLQETQYF. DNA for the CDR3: TGTGCCAGCAGCCCTGGGGGGGTCCTACAAGAGACCCAGTACTTC.

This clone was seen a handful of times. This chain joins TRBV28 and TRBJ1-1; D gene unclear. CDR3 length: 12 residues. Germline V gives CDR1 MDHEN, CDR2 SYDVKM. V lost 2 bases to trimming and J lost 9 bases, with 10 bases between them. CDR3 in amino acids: CASSLEGQKAFF. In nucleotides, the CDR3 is TGTGCCAGCAGTTTAGAGGGTCAGAAAGCTTTCTTT. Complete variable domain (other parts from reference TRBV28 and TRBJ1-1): DVKVTQSSRYLVKRTGEKVFLECVQDMDHENMFWYRQDPGLGLRLIYFSYDVKMKEKGDIPEGYSVSREKKERFSLILESASTNQTSMYLCASSLEGQKAFFGQGTRLTVV.

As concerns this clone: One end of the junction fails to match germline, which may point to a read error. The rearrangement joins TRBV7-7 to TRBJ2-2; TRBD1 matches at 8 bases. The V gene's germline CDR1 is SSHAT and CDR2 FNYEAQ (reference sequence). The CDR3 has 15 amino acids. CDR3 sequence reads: CASRQTQGATGELFF. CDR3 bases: TGTGCTAGCAGACAAACCCAGGGGGCGACCGGGGAGCTGTTTTTT. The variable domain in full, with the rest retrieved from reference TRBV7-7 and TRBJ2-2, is GAGVSQSPRYKVTKRGQDVTLRCDPISSHATLYWYQQALGQGPEFLTYFNYEAQPDKSGLPSDRFSAERPEGSISTLTIQRTEQRDSAMYRCASRQTQGATGELFFGEGSRLTVL.

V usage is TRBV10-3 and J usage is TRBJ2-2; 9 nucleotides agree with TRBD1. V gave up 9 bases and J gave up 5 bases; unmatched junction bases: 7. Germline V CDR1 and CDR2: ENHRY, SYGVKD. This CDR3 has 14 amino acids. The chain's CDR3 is CAITGQGDTGELFF. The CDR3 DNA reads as TGTGCCATTACGGGACAGGGTGATACCGGGGAGCTGTTTTTT.

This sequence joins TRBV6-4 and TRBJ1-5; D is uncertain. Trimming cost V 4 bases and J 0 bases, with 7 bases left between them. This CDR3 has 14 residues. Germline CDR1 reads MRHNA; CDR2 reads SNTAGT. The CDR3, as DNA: TGTGCCAGCAGTGGATCGAGTAGCAATCAGCCCCAGCATTTT. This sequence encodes CASSGSSSNQPQHF.

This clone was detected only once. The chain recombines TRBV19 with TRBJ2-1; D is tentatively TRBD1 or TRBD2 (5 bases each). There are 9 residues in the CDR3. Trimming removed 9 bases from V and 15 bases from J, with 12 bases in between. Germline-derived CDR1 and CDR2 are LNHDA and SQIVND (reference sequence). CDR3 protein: CASRDRGFF. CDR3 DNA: TGTGCCAGCCGGGACCGAGGGTTCTTC. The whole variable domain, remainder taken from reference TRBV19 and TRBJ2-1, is DGGITQSPKYLFRKEGQNVTLSCEQNLNHDAMYWYRQDPGQGLRLIYYSQIVNDFQKGDIAEGYSVSREKKESFPLTVTSAQKNPTAFYLCASRDRGFFGPGTRLTVL.

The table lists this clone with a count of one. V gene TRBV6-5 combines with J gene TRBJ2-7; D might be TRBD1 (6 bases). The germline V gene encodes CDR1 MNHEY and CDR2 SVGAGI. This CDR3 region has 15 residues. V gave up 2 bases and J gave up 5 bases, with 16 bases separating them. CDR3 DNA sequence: TGTGCCAGCAGTTACCAGGGGCAACGGCAAGACGAGCAGTACTTC. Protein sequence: CASSYQGQRQDEQYF.

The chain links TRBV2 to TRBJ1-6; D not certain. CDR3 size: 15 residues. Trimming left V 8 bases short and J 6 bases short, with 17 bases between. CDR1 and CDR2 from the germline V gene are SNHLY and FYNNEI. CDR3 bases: TGTGCCAGCCTGGGTTCCGACGTAACTAATTCACCCCTCCACTTT. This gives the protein CASLGSDVTNSPLHF.

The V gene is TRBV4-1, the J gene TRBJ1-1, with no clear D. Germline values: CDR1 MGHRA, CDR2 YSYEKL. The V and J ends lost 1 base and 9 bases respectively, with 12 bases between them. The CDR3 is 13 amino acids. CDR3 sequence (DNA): TGCGCCAGCAGCCAAGTTAACAGCGGGCAAGCTTTCTTT. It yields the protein CASSQVNSGQAFF.

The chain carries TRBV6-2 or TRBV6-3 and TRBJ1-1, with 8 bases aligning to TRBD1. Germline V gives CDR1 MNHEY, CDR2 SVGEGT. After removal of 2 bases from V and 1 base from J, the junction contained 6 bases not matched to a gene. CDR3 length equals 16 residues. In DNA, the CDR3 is TGTGCCAGCAGTTACAACTCCGGGACAGGGAACACTGAAGCTTTCTTT. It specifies CASSYNSGTGNTEAFF.

The CDR3 nucleotides are TGTGCCAGCAGCTTACCCACTAGCGGGGGGTCCGCGAACACCGGGGAGCTGTTTTTT. Amino acid sequence: CASSLPTSGGSANTGELFF. The chain recombines TRBV7-6 with TRBJ2-2; 12 nucleotides align to TRBD2. Losses at the gene ends were 2 bases for V and 0 bases for J; bases not matched to a gene: 7. The CDR3 is made up of 19 amino acids. CDR1 SGHVS and CDR2 FNYEAQ come from the germline V gene. Based on the CDR3 plus reference TRBV7-6 and TRBJ2-2, the full variable domain is GAGVSQSPRYKVTKRGQDVALRCDPISGHVSLYWYRQALGQGPEFLTYFNYEAQQDKSGLPNDRFSAERPEGSISTLTIQRTEQRDSAMYRCASSLPTSGGSANTGELFFGEGSRLTVL.

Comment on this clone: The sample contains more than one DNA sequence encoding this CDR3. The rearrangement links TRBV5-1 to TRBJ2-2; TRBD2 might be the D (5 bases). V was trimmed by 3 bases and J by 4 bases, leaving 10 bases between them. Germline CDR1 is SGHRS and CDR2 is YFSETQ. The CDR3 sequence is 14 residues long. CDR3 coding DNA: TGCGCCAGCAGCTCCGGACTCATCACCGGGGAGCTGTTTTTT. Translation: CASSSGLITGELFF. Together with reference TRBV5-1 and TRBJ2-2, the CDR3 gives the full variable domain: KAGVTQTPRYLIKTRGQQVTLSCSPISGHRSVSWYQQTPGQGLQFLFEYFSETQRNKGNFPGRFSGRQFSNSRSEMNVSTLELGDSALYLCASSSGLITGELFFGEGSRLTVL.

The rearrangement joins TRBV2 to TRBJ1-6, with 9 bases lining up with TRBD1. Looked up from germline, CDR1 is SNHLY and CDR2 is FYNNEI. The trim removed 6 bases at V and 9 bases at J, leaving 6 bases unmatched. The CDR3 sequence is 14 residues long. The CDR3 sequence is CASRPGQGSSPLHF. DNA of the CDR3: TGTGCCAGCAGACCGGGACAGGGTAGTTCACCCCTCCACTTT.

The CDR3 reads CASSHLRGRSYEQYF. CDR3 DNA sequence: TGTGCCAGCAGCCATCTCAGGGGAAGATCCTACGAGCAGTACTTC. This chain links TRBV3-1 (or the pseudogene TRBV3-2) with TRBJ2-7, with TRBD1 as a possible D gene (6 bases). The CDR3 covers 15 residues. The germline V and J ends were trimmed by 3 bases and 1 base, with 13 bases remaining between them. From germline, CDR1 is LGHDT and CDR2 YNNKEL (reference sequence).

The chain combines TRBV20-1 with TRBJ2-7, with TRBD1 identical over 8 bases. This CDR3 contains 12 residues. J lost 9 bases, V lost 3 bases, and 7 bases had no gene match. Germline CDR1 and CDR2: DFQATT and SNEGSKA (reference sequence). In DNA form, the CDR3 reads TGCAGTGCTAGTGAGACAGGGGCCCTGCAGTACTTC. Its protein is CSASETGALQYF.

The CDR3 nucleotides read TGTGCCAGCAGCTTAAGGGGGGATGAGCAGTTCTTC. Protein product: CASSLRGDEQFF. V is TRBV5-6 and J is TRBJ2-1; tentatively, D is TRBD1 or TRBD2 (6 bases each). CDR3 length equals 12 residues. The V and J ends lost 2 bases and 8 bases respectively, with 8 bases between them. Germline CDR1 SGHDT, CDR2 YYEEEE.